This T cell receptor beta chain came from a study of T cell responses to AZD1222 COVID-19 vaccine. Study-wide results and limits: The study found Spike-specific TCR breadth and depth rose after two AZD1222 doses. Among the donors, most were white British and more were female, and clonal diversity was possibly underestimated. In the spike-specific TCR repertoire, nearly half reportedly target unmutated variant regions. The study sampled repertoires only after the peak T cell response.

As to this clone: Its antigen is not identified.

The CDR3 loop spans 15 amino acids. Germline-derived CDR1 and CDR2 are SGHNT and YENEEA. Trimming removed 1 base from V and 1 base from J; junction bases left unmatched: 3. Sequenced by immunoSEQ multiplex PCR; TCRdb stores in-frame clones only, minus some. The sample lists 80,000 to 130,000 clones, 85% to 90% seen once, with approximately 16% in the top ten. Source: peripheral blood, taken on day 0 of AZD1222 vaccination. The sequence derives from an adult in good health. This chain uses TRBV11-3 with TRBJ1-1; 7 bases agree with TRBD1. DNA of the CDR3: TGTGCCAGCAGCTTAGTTACAGGGGCGAACACTGAAGCTTTCTTT. Translated, it gives CASSLVTGANTEAFF.